This T cell receptor beta chain was observed in a study of Ad26.COV2.S vaccination and SARS-CoV-2 variants. Study-wide results and limits: Estimates derived from TCR breadth and depth analyses may have underestimated total T cell responses.

Concerning this clone: Its antigen remains unidentified.

Indicated treatment: 19 received Ad26.COV2.S at low or high dose, single or two shots; roughly five received placebo; per-sample allocation not given. Specimens were obtained on day 63 following the first vaccine or placebo injection. The data were produced by immunoSEQ multiplex PCR, yet TCRdb's version contains in-frame clones alone and is incomplete. The sample yields around 300,000 clones, around 89% seen once. The CDR3 has 13 amino acids. The germline V gene encodes CDR1 SGHNT and CDR2 YYREEE (reference sequence). The V and J ends lost 7 bases and 10 bases, in that order; junction bases with no gene match: 10.

This TCR was sampled from a person between 18 and 60 years old who received the Ad26.COV2.S COVID-19 vaccine or a placebo. Source: peripheral blood, taken in a trial of Ad26.COV2.S vaccine versus placebo. The gene calls are TRBV5-4 and TRBJ2-1; 8 nucleotides line up with TRBD1. CDR3 amino acids: CASVGQGNSEQFF. For the CDR3, the DNA is TGTGCCAGCGTAGGACAGGGAAATTCCGAGCAGTTCTTC.